These 24 T cell receptor beta chains originate from one sample sequenced in a study of blood T cell repertoires in COVID-19. Libraries were prepared by immunoSEQ multiplex PCR; TCRdb keeps only in-frame clonotypes and omits some of them. The repertoire holds approximately 99,000 clones, approximately 85% seen once, with 15% to 20% in the top ten. The specimen sequenced was peripheral blood. The receptors here all came from a woman of 80 years or more with active or convalescent COVID-19.

This chain joins TRBV14 and TRBJ1-4, with D possibly matching TRBD1 (6 bases). Trimming removed 4 bases from V and 8 bases from J, with 17 bases in between. This CDR3 spans 15 amino acids. In germline, CDR1 is SGHDN, CDR2 FVKESK. This CDR3 reads CASSPSVGAGEKLFF. CDR3 coding DNA: TGTGCCAGCAGCCCTTCGGTGGGGGCCGGAGAAAAACTGTTTTTT.

The CDR3 here is CASNKNSYEQYF. In DNA, the CDR3 is TGTGCCAGCAATAAAAATAGCTACGAGCAGTACTTC. The rearrangement uses TRBV6-6 and TRBJ2-7; D call uncertain. The CDR3 is 12 residues long. The ends were cut back, 7 bases at V and 3 bases at J, with 10 bases in the middle. In germline, CDR1 is MNHNY, CDR2 SVGAGI (reference sequence).

The chain carries TRBV5-1 and TRBJ2-3; the D is unclear. The CDR3 has 14 residues. Germline CDR1 is SGHRS and CDR2 is YFSETQ. Trimming stripped 1 base from V and 0 bases from J, with 6 bases between. The CDR3, as DNA: TGCGCCAGCAGCTTGTCGGGTAGCACAGATACGCAGTATTTT. This translates into CASSLSGSTDTQYF.

J is TRBJ2-7 and V is TRBV1; the D call of TRBD2 is as the table states it, not checked on the DNA. TRBV1 is deemed a pseudogene. The CDR3 runs to 16 residues. The chain's CDR3 is CTSSPEGREGRYEQYF. Written as DNA, the CDR3 is TGCACCAGCAGCCCCGAGGGGCGGGAGGGCCGCTACGAGCAGTACTTC.

In its sample, this clone ranks as medium-sized. The genes are TRBV2 and TRBJ1-2; a weak D match, TRBD1 (6 bases). Looked up from germline, CDR1 is SNHLY and CDR2 is FYNNEI. The CDR3 has 13 amino acids. The V end was cut by 3 bases, the J end by 5 bases, with 10 bases between. CDR3 residues: CASSEAQGYGYTF. CDR3 sequence (DNA): TGTGCCAGCAGTGAGGCACAGGGTTATGGCTACACCTTC.

The chain has TRBV5-1 and TRBJ2-6; tentatively, D is TRBD1 (6 bases). Germline lookup yields CDR1 SGHRS and CDR2 YFSETQ. The CDR3 spans 20 residues. Deletions cut 1 base from V and 0 bases from J, with 20 bases between. CDR3 protein: CASSLLLGDTGPSGANVLTF. The CDR3, as DNA: TGCGCCAGCAGCTTGCTATTAGGGGACACCGGGCCCTCTGGGGCCAACGTCCTGACTTTC.

J is TRBJ1-5 and V is TRBV5-4; D unclear. Per germline, CDR1 SGHNT and CDR2 YYREEE (reference sequence). The V and J ends lost 1 base and 8 bases respectively, with 10 bases between them. The CDR3 runs to 13 residues. CDR3 amino acids: CASSLQGAKPQHF. As DNA, the CDR3 is TGTGCCAGCAGCTTGCAAGGAGCGAAGCCCCAGCATTTT.

CDR3 coding DNA: TGTGCCAGCAGCTTAGGGGGGGACTACAATGAGCAGTTCTTC. This sequence encodes CASSLGGDYNEQFF. The rearrangement joins TRBV7-9 to TRBJ2-1; maybe TRBD2 (6 bases). V was trimmed by 1 base and J by 3 bases, leaving 7 bases between them. The length of the CDR3 is 14 residues. Germline V gene data show CDR1 as SEHNR and CDR2 as FQNEAQ (reference sequence).

This chain joins TRBV2 and TRBJ1-2; the D gene is possibly TRBD1 (5 bases). This CDR3 contains 13 residues. The V end was cut by 5 bases, the J end by 4 bases, with 11 bases between. The germline V gene encodes CDR1 SNHLY and CDR2 FYNNEI. CDR3 sequence (DNA): TGTGCCAGCAGTTCCCCAGACAGCTATGGCTACACCTTC. Its protein is CASSSPDSYGYTF.

The CDR3 nucleotides read TGTGCCAGCAGCTTAGTCGGACTAGCGGGAGTTGAGCAGTTCTTC. The encoded protein is CASSLVGLAGVEQFF. V usage is TRBV7-2 and J usage is TRBJ2-1; TRBD2 agrees at 13 bases. J gave up 9 bases and V 1 base, and 3 bases lay outside the gene matches. CDR1 is SGHTA, CDR2 FQGNSA, per germline. The CDR3 runs to 15 residues.

The DNA of the CDR3 is TGTGCCAGCAGTTTGGGACCCGGGAGTAAACTGTTTTTT. Residues: CASSLGPGSKLFF. The rearrangement uses TRBV12-3 or TRBV12-4 and TRBJ1-4; possible D gene TRBD1, 5 bases. Trimming removed 3 bases from V and 11 bases from J, with 13 bases in between. This CDR3 is 13 amino acids long.

The gene calls are TRBV28 and TRBJ2-7, with 8 bases that match TRBD2. Germline-derived CDR1 and CDR2 are MDHEN and SYDVKM. The length of the CDR3 is 16 residues. Trimming removed 2 bases from V and 0 bases from J; junction bases left unmatched: 6. The CDR3 nucleotides read TGTGCCAGCAGTTTAAGCGGGAGCCCCTCCTCCTACGAGCAGTACTTC. Translation: CASSLSGSPSSYEQYF. The full variable domain, completed using reference TRBV28 and TRBJ2-7, is DVKVTQSSRYLVKRTGEKVFLECVQDMDHENMFWYRQDPGLGLRLIYFSYDVKMKEKGDIPEGYSVSREKKERFSLILESASTNQTSMYLCASSLSGSPSSYEQYFGPGTRLTVT.

The sample holds a few counts of this clone. The chain recombines TRBV2 with TRBJ1-4; D is perhaps TRBD1 (6 bases). The CDR3 sequence is 13 residues long. Germline V CDR1 and CDR2: SNHLY, FYNNEI. Trimming left V 8 bases short and J 7 bases short, with 14 bases between. CDR3 nucleotide sequence: TGTGCCAGCGAGGAGGCAGGGGTTGAAAAACTGTTTTTT. This gives the protein CASEEAGVEKLFF.

This clone was detected many times. The chain recombines TRBV2 with TRBJ1-4; 8 bases map to TRBD1. Germline V gene data show CDR1 as SNHLY and CDR2 as FYNNEI. The CDR3 is made up of 14 amino acids. The V segment lost 5 bases and the J segment 7 bases; nucleotides outside the gene matches: 6. The CDR3 sequence: CASSFQGAGEKLFF. Here the CDR3 DNA reads TGTGCCAGCAGTTTTCAGGGGGCGGGTGAAAAACTGTTTTTT.

CDR3 sequence (DNA): TGTGCCAGCAGTGAGGGGGGAGACTATGGCTACACCTTC. Protein product: CASSEGGDYGYTF. The chain joins TRBV2 to TRBJ1-2; a weak D match, TRBD1 (5 bases). Germline V gene sequence: CDR1 SNHLY, CDR2 FYNNEI. This CDR3 region has 13 residues. V was shortened by 3 bases and J by 3 bases, with 8 bases between the two germline ends.

The V and J genes are TRBV18 and TRBJ1-1; no reliable D call. Per germline, CDR1 KGHSH and CDR2 LQKENI. CDR3 length: 13 residues. Trimming shortened V by 2 bases and J by 1 base, and 5 bases separated the two germline ends. CDR3 in amino acids: CASSPTGNTEAFF. The CDR3 DNA is TGTGCCAGCTCACCAACGGGGAACACTGAAGCTTTCTTT.

V gene TRBV29-1 combines with J gene TRBJ2-5, with TRBD1 identical over 9 bases. The CDR3 consists of 15 residues. The trim removed 2 bases at V and 2 bases at J, leaving 6 bases unmatched. Germline V gene data show CDR1 as SQVTM and CDR2 as ANQGSEA. CDR3 loop: CSVESLGQGQETQYF. CDR3 nucleotide sequence: TGCAGCGTTGAAAGCCTGGGACAGGGACAAGAGACCCAGTACTTC.

The CDR3 reads CASSRFGRSGDRGGEQFF. The CDR3 nucleotides read TGTGCCAGTAGTAGGTTCGGGAGGTCTGGGGACCGGGGGGGTGAGCAGTTCTTC. This chain uses TRBV19 with TRBJ2-1; 8 positions agree with TRBD2. V was clipped by 4 bases and J by 9 bases; unmatched bases: 20. CDR3 length: 18 residues. The germline gives CDR1 LNHDA, CDR2 SQIVND (reference sequence).

This sequence joins TRBV11-1 and TRBJ2-7; 12 bases fit TRBD2. Germline values: CDR1 SGHAT, CDR2 FQDESV (reference sequence). V dropped 4 bases and J dropped 7; count of bases not matched to a gene: 5. This CDR3 has 14 residues. The CDR3 region is CASSSGLAGTEQYF. CDR3 DNA: TGTGCCAGCAGCTCCGGACTAGCGGGAACTGAGCAGTACTTC. The full variable domain, its missing parts supplied by reference TRBV11-1 and TRBJ2-7, is EAEVAQSPRYKITEKSQAVAFWCDPISGHATLYWYRQILGQGPELLVQFQDESVVDDSQLPKDRFSAERLKGVDSTLKIQPAELGDSAMYLCASSSGLAGTEQYFGPGTRLTVT.

The chain links TRBV30 to TRBJ2-3, with TRBD1 matching over 9 bases. The CDR3 has 13 amino acids. Germline lookup yields CDR1 GTSNPN and CDR2 SVGIG (reference sequence). Trimming took 3 bases from V and 7 from J; bases not matched to a gene: 5. The CDR3 is CAWREQGANTQYF. DNA for the CDR3: TGTGCCTGGAGAGAACAGGGGGCGAATACGCAGTATTTT.

The rearrangement uses TRBV2 and TRBJ2-7; tentatively, D is TRBD1 (5 bases). CDR3 length: 16 residues. Trimming stripped 8 bases from V and 0 bases from J, with 20 bases between. CDR1 SNHLY and CDR2 FYNNEI come from the germline V gene. The CDR3 nucleotides are TGTGCCAGCTACGATACAACAGGCCGGAGCTCCTACGAGCAGTACTTC. Encoded protein: CASYDTTGRSSYEQYF. Combining the CDR3 with reference TRBV2 and TRBJ2-7 gives the whole variable domain EPEVTQTPSHQVTQMGQEVILRCVPISNHLYFYWYRQILGQKVEFLVSFYNNEISEKSEIFDDQFSVERPDGSNFTLKIRSTKLEDSAMYFCASYDTTGRSSYEQYFGPGTRLTVT.

This clone was seen just once. The chain recombines TRBV19 with TRBJ2-1; D ambiguous. Germline V gene lookup returns CDR1 LNHDA and CDR2 SQIVND (reference sequence). Trimming took off 3 bases at V and 3 bases at J, with 12 bases between the two ends. There are 15 residues in the CDR3. The CDR3 spells CASSIPGEYYNEQFF. CDR3 nucleotides: TGTGCCAGTAGTATTCCCGGAGAATACTACAATGAGCAGTTCTTC.

The genes are TRBV5-4 and TRBJ1-4, with D tentatively TRBD1 (5 bases). Trimming left V 4 bases short and J 6 bases short, with 10 bases between. The CDR3 extends over 13 amino acids. The germline V gene encodes CDR1 SGHNT and CDR2 YYREEE (reference sequence). In DNA form, the CDR3 reads TGTGCCAGCAGCGGACAAGTCGATGAAAAACTGTTTTTT. This encodes CASSGQVDEKLFF.

This clone was detected only once. J is TRBJ2-1 and V is TRBV5-6, with D possibly being TRBD1 (5 bases). In germline, CDR1 is SGHDT, CDR2 YYEEEE. The CDR3 length is 12 residues. V was shortened by 5 bases and J by 8 bases, with 11 bases between the two germline ends. The CDR3 coding sequence is TGTGCCAGCAGTAGAAGCAGGGATGAGCAGTTCTTC. This encodes CASSRSRDEQFF.